This passage covers 8 T cell receptor beta chains from one sample sequenced in a study of shared clonotypes between healthy human individuals. Naive CD8 cells, CD45RO-negative and positively selected for CCR7, excluded terminally differentiated effector memory CD45RA+ cells. Method: immunoSEQ multiplex PCR; TCRdb's copy keeps in-frame clones and lacks some. The profile shows about 820,000 clones, more than 85% of them singletons. What was sequenced was naive CD8+ T cells sorted from blood. The receptors were gathered from a man aged 30 to 39 in good health.

The chain links TRBV29-1 to TRBJ2-1; the D gene could be TRBD1 or TRBD2 (5 bases each). CDR1 is SQVTM, CDR2 ANQGSEA, per germline. This CDR3 contains 15 residues. V lost 0 bases and J lost 8, with 17 bases in between. The CDR3 coding sequence is TGCAGCGTTGAAGAGGCGCTCAGGGAGAAGGATGAGCAGTTCTTC. Its protein is CSVEEALREKDEQFF.

The chain uses TRBV5-4 and TRBJ1-1; no reliable D call. This CDR3 has 15 residues. V lost 4 bases and J lost 1, with 14 bases in between. Germline V gene lookup returns CDR1 SGHNT and CDR2 YYREEE (reference sequence). Written as DNA, the CDR3 is TGTGCCAGCAGCGCCCCAGGTGAGGGGAACACTGAAGCTTTCTTT. Protein sequence: CASSAPGEGNTEAFF.

The CDR3 loop is CASSYRFWNEQFF. CDR3 DNA: TGTGCCAGCAGTTACAGGTTTTGGAATGAGCAGTTCTTC. The chain employs TRBV6-5 and TRBJ2-1, with D uncertain. V was cut by 2 bases and J by 7 bases, with 9 bases left in between. The CDR3 runs to 13 residues. Germline CDR1 reads MNHEY; CDR2 reads SVGAGI.

The chain joins TRBV10-2 to TRBJ2-7, with D uncertain. The ends were cut back, 9 bases at V and 0 bases at J, with 9 bases in the middle. CDR3 length: 12 residues. The germline V gene encodes CDR1 WSHSY and CDR2 SAAADI. The CDR3 reads CASKGNSYEQYF. CDR3 bases: TGCGCCAGTAAAGGAAACTCCTACGAGCAGTACTTC.

The V and J genes are TRBV11-2 and TRBJ2-5; no clear D. Germline CDR1 SGHAT, CDR2 FQNNGV. The CDR3 has 13 amino acids. V gave up 5 bases and J gave up 5 bases, with 12 bases separating them. The DNA of the CDR3 is TGTGCCAGCAGCCAACCCCCGATGGAGACCCAGTACTTC. It codes for CASSQPPMETQYF. Filled out from reference TRBV11-2 and TRBJ2-5, the complete variable domain reads EAGVAQSPRYKIIEKRQSVAFWCNPISGHATLYWYQQILGQGPKLLIQFQNNGVVDDSQLPKDRFSAERLKGVDSTLKIQPAKLEDSAVYLCASSQPPMETQYFGPGTRLLVL.

This chain links TRBV6-1 with TRBJ2-2; D gene unclear. Trimming removed 2 bases from V and 6 bases from J, with 7 bases in between. From germline, CDR1 is MNHNS and CDR2 SASEGT. The CDR3 runs 13 residues. CDR3 coding DNA: TGTGCCAGCAGTGAAATGGGGTCCGGGGAGCTGTTTTTT. Protein: CASSEMGSGELFF.

This clone was detected once. The rearrangement joins TRBV15 to TRBJ2-1; D not certain. The CDR3 loop spans 15 amino acids. The V gene lost 2 bases and the J gene lost 0 bases, with 8 bases spanning the gap. Germline lookup yields CDR1 LNHNV and CDR2 YYDKDF (reference sequence). This CDR3 reads CATSRTRSSYNEQFF. The CDR3 DNA reads as TGTGCCACCAGCAGAACAAGGAGCTCCTACAATGAGCAGTTCTTC.

The genes are TRBV29-1 and TRBJ2-5; 7 nucleotides agree with TRBD2. This CDR3 has 14 residues. Germline CDR1 reads SQVTM; CDR2 reads ANQGSEA. J gave up 5 bases and V 4 bases, and 10 bases lay outside the gene matches. In DNA, the CDR3 is TGCAGCGTTGTAGTAGCGGGTGGCAGGGAGACCCAGTACTTC. As protein: CSVVVAGGRETQYF.